This is a list of T cell receptor beta chains from one sample in a study of CDR3 diversity in severe acne. TCRdb analysed the PCR reads with MiXCR anew, one entry per CDR3 protein. The sample has 89,000 or so distinct CDR3 sequences, roughly half seen once. The source material was blood. Receptors originate from a male donor in good health, serving as a control. CDR3s include the opening cysteine and the closing phenylalanine or tryptophan. A D gene is named only where the DNA matches it firmly. Clone size is given for some rows only: seen once, a few or many times, or a class if the clone is expanded.

d_gene: TRBD2
len: 14
abundance: few
j_gene: TRBJ2-1
v_gene: TRBV20-1
CDR3aa: CSAGASGKGNEQFF
CDR3nt: TGCAGTGCTGGCGCTAGCGGGAAGGGGAATGAGCAGTTCTTC

d_gene: TRBD1
len: 14
abundance: -
j_gene: TRBJ2-2
v_gene: TRBV20-1
CDR3aa: CSASRQGWDGELFF
CDR3nt: TGCAGTGCTTCCCGACAGGGCTGGGACGGGGAGCTGTTTTTT

d_gene: -
len: 15
abundance: -
j_gene: TRBJ1-1
v_gene: TRBV5-1
CDR3aa: CASTRSGVLDTEAFF
CDR3nt: TGCGCCAGCACCCGGTCCGGGGTTCTTGACACTGAAGCTTTCTTT

d_gene: -
len: 11
abundance: few
j_gene: TRBJ1-4
v_gene: TRBV20-1
CDR3aa: CSAPLGEKLFF
CDR3nt: TGCAGTGCGCCCTTGGGTGAAAAACTGTTTTTT

d_gene: -
len: 15
abundance: -
j_gene: TRBJ2-1
v_gene: TRBV18
CDR3aa: CASSPPGVSYNEQFF
CDR3nt: TGTGCCAGCTCACCCCCGGGGGTCTCCTACAATGAGCAGTTCTTC

d_gene: -
len: 15
abundance: many
j_gene: TRBJ1-2
v_gene: TRBV6-6
CDR3aa: CASSHQGDLVYGYTF
CDR3nt: TGTGCCAGCAGCCACCAGGGAGACTTGGTTTATGGCTACACCTTC

d_gene: TRBD1
len: 14
abundance: -
j_gene: TRBJ2-5
v_gene: TRBV30
CDR3aa: CAWSSPGGWETQYF
CDR3nt: TGTGCCTGGAGCTCCCCAGGGGGATGGGAGACCCAGTACTTC

d_gene: -
len: 14
abundance: -
j_gene: TRBJ2-7
v_gene: TRBV24-1
CDR3aa: CATSGAWRPYEQYF
CDR3nt: TGTGCCACCAGTGGGGCCTGGCGGCCCTACGAGCAGTACTTC

d_gene: -
len: 13
abundance: few
j_gene: TRBJ1-1
v_gene: TRBV29-1
CDR3aa: CSVEGSTGTEAFF
CDR3nt: TGCAGCGTTGAAGGATCAACCGGGACTGAAGCTTTCTTT

d_gene: TRBD2
len: 14
abundance: -
j_gene: TRBJ2-5
v_gene: TRBV7-3
CDR3aa: CASSRSAGQETQYF
CDR3nt: TGTGCCAGCAGCAGATCAGCGGGGCAGGAGACCCAGTACTTC

d_gene: TRBD1
len: 14
abundance: -
j_gene: TRBJ2-7
v_gene: TRBV7-3
CDR3aa: CASSPDRGHAEQYF
CDR3nt: TGTGCCAGCAGCCCCGACAGGGGCCACGCGGAGCAGTACTTC

d_gene: TRBD1
len: 14
abundance: -
j_gene: TRBJ1-2
v_gene: TRBV10-3
CDR3aa: CASSPPTGGYGYTF
CDR3nt: TGTGCCAGCAGCCCACCCACAGGGGGATATGGCTACACCTTC

d_gene: TRBD1
len: 15
abundance: -
j_gene: TRBJ1-6
v_gene: TRBV7-9
CDR3aa: CASSLSTGNNSPLHF
CDR3nt: TGTGCCAGCAGCTTGTCGACAGGGAATAATTCACCCCTCCACTTT

d_gene: TRBD1
len: 14
abundance: -
j_gene: TRBJ1-5
v_gene: TRBV25-1
CDR3aa: CASSRDRVNQPQHF
CDR3nt: TGTGCCAGCAGCCGGGACAGAGTTAATCAGCCCCAGCATTTT

d_gene: -
len: 14
abundance: -
j_gene: TRBJ2-7
v_gene: TRBV7-9
CDR3aa: CASSLRAESYEQYF
CDR3nt: TGTGCCAGCAGCTTACGAGCGGAGTCCTACGAGCAGTACTTC

d_gene: -
len: 15
abundance: many
j_gene: TRBJ2-5
v_gene: TRBV9
CDR3aa: CASSVGGQGQETQYF
CDR3nt: TGTGCCAGCAGCGTAGGGGGGCAGGGGCAAGAGACCCAGTACTTC

d_gene: -
len: 12
abundance: few
j_gene: TRBJ2-7
v_gene: TRBV7-8
CDR3aa: CASSPTGREQYF
CDR3nt: TGTGCCAGCAGCCCCACAGGGCGGGAGCAGTACTTC

d_gene: -
len: 16
abundance: few
j_gene: TRBJ2-5
v_gene: TRBV3-1
CDR3aa: CASSQGSSGAQETQYF
CDR3nt: TGTGCCAGCAGCCAGGGCTCAAGCGGAGCCCAAGAGACCCAGTACTTC

d_gene: TRBD2
len: 16
abundance: many
j_gene: TRBJ2-1
v_gene: TRBV6-5
CDR3aa: CASSTKLAGYYNEQFF
CDR3nt: TGTGCCAGCAGCACGAAACTAGCGGGATACTACAATGAGCAGTTCTTC

d_gene: TRBD2
len: 13
abundance: -
j_gene: TRBJ2-4
v_gene: TRBV24-1
CDR3aa: CATSLAGGVIQYF
CDR3nt: TGTGCCACCAGTCTTGCGGGAGGGGTCATTCAGTACTTC

d_gene: -
len: 14
abundance: -
j_gene: TRBJ2-3
v_gene: TRBV7-2
CDR3aa: CASSLRAFADTQYF
CDR3nt: TGTGCCAGCAGCTTACGAGCGTTTGCAGATACGCAGTATTTT

d_gene: -
len: 13
abundance: many
j_gene: TRBJ2-1
v_gene: TRBV15
CDR3aa: CATSTTGTNEQFF
CDR3nt: TGTGCCACCAGTACGACCGGGACAAATGAGCAGTTCTTC

d_gene: -
len: 14
abundance: -
j_gene: TRBJ1-1
v_gene: TRBV19
CDR3aa: CASTQPGLNTEAFF
CDR3nt: TGTGCCAGTACCCAGCCGGGCCTTAACACTGAAGCTTTCTTT

d_gene: -
len: 15
abundance: medium-sized
j_gene: TRBJ1-5
v_gene: TRBV20-1
CDR3aa: CSASRESVGSQPQHF
CDR3nt: TGCAGTGCTAGCAGGGAGTCAGTCGGGAGTCAGCCCCAGCATTTT

d_gene: TRBD1
len: 13
abundance: -
j_gene: TRBJ1-1
v_gene: TRBV6-1
CDR3aa: CASSVTGETEAFF
CDR3nt: TGTGCCAGCAGTGTGACAGGGGAGACTGAAGCTTTCTTT

d_gene: -
len: 17
abundance: -
j_gene: TRBJ2-3
v_gene: TRBV7-2
CDR3aa: CASSLEVAASSTDTQYF
CDR3nt: TGTGCCTCCAGCTTAGAGGTTGCGGCCTCTAGCACGGATACGCAGTATTTT

d_gene: TRBD2
len: 15
abundance: -
j_gene: TRBJ2-7
v_gene: TRBV10-3
CDR3aa: CAIRIGGRPSYEQYF
CDR3nt: TGTGCCATCAGGATCGGCGGGAGGCCATCCTACGAGCAGTACTTC

d_gene: TRBD1
len: 14
abundance: -
j_gene: TRBJ1-2
v_gene: TRBV7-9
CDR3aa: CASSTRTGAYGYTF
CDR3nt: TGTGCCAGCAGCACTCGGACAGGCGCCTATGGCTACACCTTC

d_gene: -
len: 9
abundance: -
j_gene: TRBJ2-5
v_gene: TRBV7-3
CDR3aa: CASAETQYF
CDR3nt: TGTGCCAGTGCGGAGACCCAGTACTTC

d_gene: TRBD2
len: 15
abundance: few
j_gene: TRBJ2-7
v_gene: TRBV7-9
CDR3aa: CASSLGAGGPHEQYF
CDR3nt: TGTGCCAGCAGCTTAGGAGCGGGAGGGCCCCACGAGCAGTACTTC

d_gene: -
len: 14
abundance: -
j_gene: TRBJ2-7
v_gene: TRBV2
CDR3aa: CASSDPGRSYEQYF
CDR3nt: TGTGCCAGCAGCGATCCGGGACGGTCCTACGAGCAGTACTTC

d_gene: -
len: 13
abundance: few
j_gene: TRBJ2-7
v_gene: TRBV7-7
CDR3aa: CASSTHQGFEQYF
CDR3nt: TGTGCTAGCAGCACACATCAGGGTTTCGAGCAGTACTTC

d_gene: -
len: 15
abundance: few
j_gene: TRBJ1-1
v_gene: TRBV24-1
CDR3aa: CATRGTLGGNTEAFF
CDR3nt: TGTGCCACCAGGGGCACCCTCGGGGGTAACACTGAAGCTTTCTTT

d_gene: TRBD2
len: 15
abundance: many
j_gene: TRBJ2-1
v_gene: TRBV7-8
CDR3aa: CASSSADSGTNEQFF
CDR3nt: TGTGCCAGCAGCTCCGCCGATAGCGGGACCAATGAGCAGTTCTTC

d_gene: TRBD1
len: 16
abundance: few
j_gene: TRBJ2-2
v_gene: TRBV24-1
CDR3aa: CASSYELTGGFGELFF
CDR3nt: TGTGCCAGCAGTTACGAACTAACAGGGGGATTCGGGGAGCTGTTTTTT

d_gene: -
len: 14
abundance: -
j_gene: TRBJ2-7
v_gene: TRBV7-6
CDR3aa: CASSLMGDGYEQYF
CDR3nt: TGTGCCAGCAGCTTAATGGGGGATGGCTACGAGCAGTACTTC

d_gene: -
len: 13
abundance: -
j_gene: TRBJ1-2
v_gene: TRBV7-9
CDR3aa: CTSSFGAGYGYTF
CDR3nt: TGTACCAGCAGCTTCGGAGCAGGCTATGGCTACACCTTC

d_gene: -
len: 14
abundance: few
j_gene: TRBJ2-3
v_gene: TRBV7-9
CDR3aa: CASSLGVSTDTQYF
CDR3nt: TGTGCCAGCAGCTTAGGAGTTAGCACAGATACGCAGTATTTT

d_gene: -
len: 16
abundance: -
j_gene: TRBJ1-5
v_gene: TRBV25-1
CDR3aa: CASSETAEGDIKPQHF
CDR3nt: TGTGCCAGCAGTGAGACTGCCGAAGGGGACATCAAGCCCCAGCATTTT

d_gene: TRBD1
len: 15
abundance: many
j_gene: TRBJ2-5
v_gene: TRBV5-1
CDR3aa: CASSLDPDRGETQYF
CDR3nt: TGCGCCAGCAGCTTGGACCCTGACAGGGGGGAGACCCAGTACTTC

d_gene: -
len: 14
abundance: -
j_gene: TRBJ1-1
v_gene: TRBV5-1
CDR3aa: CASSLEGQNTEAFF
CDR3nt: TGCGCCAGCAGCTTGGAGGGACAGAACACTGAAGCTTTCTTT

d_gene: -
len: 15
abundance: -
j_gene: TRBJ2-3
v_gene: TRBV20-1
CDR3aa: CSAPRGQEGTDTQYF
CDR3nt: TGCAGTGCGCCCAGAGGGCAGGAGGGCACAGATACGCAGTATTTT

d_gene: -
len: 14
abundance: -
j_gene: TRBJ1-1
v_gene: TRBV7-9
CDR3aa: CASSLGRDGTEAFF
CDR3nt: TGTGCCAGCAGCCTAGGGCGGGACGGCACTGAAGCTTTCTTT

d_gene: TRBD1
len: 16
abundance: few
j_gene: TRBJ2-3
v_gene: TRBV3-1
CDR3aa: CASSQESQGATDTQYF
CDR3nt: TGTGCCAGCAGCCAAGAGTCACAGGGGGCCACAGATACGCAGTATTTT

d_gene: -
len: 15
abundance: many
j_gene: TRBJ2-2
v_gene: TRBV5-1
CDR3aa: CASTIDRSDTGELFF
CDR3nt: TGCGCCAGCACCATCGACAGGAGCGACACCGGGGAGCTGTTTTTT

d_gene: TRBD1
len: 16
abundance: -
j_gene: TRBJ2-5
v_gene: TRBV9
CDR3aa: CASSPTTTGYGETQYF
CDR3nt: TGTGCCAGCAGCCCAACCACGACAGGGTATGGAGAGACCCAGTACTTC

d_gene: -
len: 14
abundance: -
j_gene: TRBJ1-1
v_gene: TRBV13
CDR3aa: CASRKGGEITEAFF
CDR3nt: TGTGCCAGCAGAAAGGGAGGCGAGATCACTGAAGCTTTCTTT

d_gene: -
len: 11
abundance: few
j_gene: TRBJ1-1
v_gene: TRBV2
CDR3aa: CAVSWVSEAFF
CDR3nt: TGTGCCGTGAGCTGGGTTTCCGAAGCTTTCTTT

d_gene: -
len: 16
abundance: many
j_gene: TRBJ2-1
v_gene: TRBV6-1
CDR3aa: CASRRLSQSSYNEQFF
CDR3nt: TGTGCCAGCAGGCGGTTAAGCCAAAGCTCCTACAATGAGCAGTTCTTC

d_gene: -
len: 13
abundance: many
j_gene: TRBJ2-1
v_gene: TRBV7-2
CDR3aa: CASSSTRKEEQFF
CDR3nt: TGTGCCAGCAGCTCGACTAGAAAAGAAGAGCAGTTCTTC

d_gene: TRBD2
len: 19
abundance: -
j_gene: TRBJ2-3
v_gene: TRBV29-1
CDR3aa: CSVERRELVRGGHTDTQYF
CDR3nt: TGCAGCGTTGAAAGAAGGGAGCTAGTGCGGGGGGGACACACAGATACGCAGTATTTT

d_gene: -
len: 13
abundance: -
j_gene: TRBJ1-6
v_gene: TRBV12-3/TRBV12-4
CDR3aa: CASSPRYRSPLHF
CDR3nt: TGTGCCAGCAGTCCCAGGTATCGATCACCCCTCCACTTT

d_gene: TRBD2
len: 15
abundance: -
j_gene: TRBJ2-3
v_gene: TRBV6-1
CDR3aa: CATGFGTSGTDTQYF
CDR3nt: TGTGCCACAGGATTCGGGACTAGCGGAACAGATACGCAGTATTTT